What follows are 28 T cell receptor beta chains derived from one specimen sequenced in a study of identical twins. TCRdb independently ran MiXCR on the 5' RACE reads; one entry per CDR3 protein. The sample holds 1.5 million to 2 million distinct CDR3 sequences, around a third seen once. The sample taken for sequencing was cord blood. Every receptor here comes from a newborn girl in good health.

This clonotype appeared a few times. This CDR3 is CATSRDPGTGFTDTQYF. The CDR3 DNA is TGTGCCACCAGCAGAGATCCCGGGACAGGGTTCACAGATACGCAGTATTTT. V usage is TRBV15 and J usage is TRBJ2-3; 9 bases fit TRBD1. This CDR3 is 17 amino acids long. Trimming cost V 0 bases and J 2 bases; bases outside gene matches: 6. CDR1 is LNHNV, CDR2 YYDKDF, per germline (reference sequence).

This clonotype has a handful of counts. V usage is TRBV5-1 and J usage is TRBJ1-1; D not resolved. This CDR3 is built from 15 residues. V gave up 0 bases and J gave up 1 base, with 10 bases separating them. The germline V gene encodes CDR1 SGHRS and CDR2 YFSETQ. The CDR3 DNA is TGCGCCAGCAGCTTGGTGGCATGGGGGAACACTGAAGCTTTCTTT. As protein: CASSLVAWGNTEAFF.

The rearrangement links TRBV20-1 to TRBJ1-5; tentative D call: TRBD1 (5 bases). Per germline, CDR1 DFQATT and CDR2 SNEGSKA (reference sequence). V was shortened by 6 bases and J by 4 bases, with 10 bases between the two germline ends. This CDR3 spans 12 amino acids. The DNA for the CDR3 is TGCAGTGCGAACAGGTTTAATCAGCCCCAGCATTTT. Translating it yields CSANRFNQPQHF.

This clonotype has more than one count but fewer than ten. The chain combines TRBV10-3 with TRBJ2-7, with TRBD1 identical over 7 bases. V gave up 4 bases and J gave up 7 bases; unmatched junction bases: 7. Germline V gene lookup returns CDR1 ENHRY and CDR2 SYGVKD. The CDR3 contains 13 residues. This CDR3 is CAISGQGYNEQYF. The CDR3 region has the DNA TGTGCCATCAGTGGACAGGGTTACAATGAGCAGTACTTC.

The genes are TRBV10-3 and TRBJ1-4; 9 bases match TRBD1. The germline gives CDR1 ENHRY, CDR2 SYGVKD. This CDR3 contains 19 residues. J lost 3 bases, V lost 8 bases, and 19 bases had no gene match. The CDR3 is CAISPHRDRDGEANEKLFF. In nucleotides, the CDR3 is TGTGCCATCTCGCCTCACCGGGACAGGGATGGGGAGGCTAATGAAAAACTGTTTTTT.

Many counts were recorded for this clonotype. The genes are TRBV29-1 and TRBJ2-7; TRBD2 agrees at 9 bases. The CDR3 consists of 13 residues. The V gene end was trimmed by 5 bases and the J gene end by 3 bases; junction bases not matched to a gene: 5. Germline CDR1 SQVTM, CDR2 ANQGSEA. CDR3 sequence: CSVRREGLYEQYF. The CDR3 DNA follows: TGCAGCGTTCGGCGGGAGGGCCTCTACGAGCAGTACTTC.

The rearrangement uses TRBV5-6 and TRBJ1-2, with D hard to call. The CDR3 covers 15 residues. With 0 bases removed from V and 7 bases from J, the gap between germline ends came to 16 bases. The germline V gene has CDR1 SGHDT and CDR2 YYEEEE. CDR3 loop: CASSLVNPAGSGYTF. CDR3 nucleotides: TGTGCCAGCAGCTTGGTCAACCCGGCCGGGTCTGGCTACACCTTC.

The chain couples TRBV28 to TRBJ2-7; a possible D gene is TRBD2 (5 bases). V shed 5 bases and J shed 6 bases, with 11 bases lying between them. The CDR3 has 12 residues. Germline-derived CDR1 and CDR2 are MDHEN and SYDVKM. The CDR3 reads CASSDLRGEQYF. The CDR3 coding sequence is TGTGCCAGCAGTGACCTACGGGGCGAGCAGTACTTC.

The sample holds a few counts of this clonotype. V usage is TRBV2 and J usage is TRBJ1-2; D unresolved. The germline V gene encodes CDR1 SNHLY and CDR2 FYNNEI. Trimming left V 2 bases short and J 8 bases short, with 12 bases between. The CDR3 runs 13 residues. CDR3 sequence: CASSETRSWGYTF. The CDR3 nucleotides read TGTGCCAGCAGTGAAACCCGGTCCTGGGGCTACACCTTC.

As to this clonotype: This may stem from a read error, because a much larger clone lies one nucleotide away. The chain combines TRBV7-2 with TRBJ2-5; possible D gene TRBD1, 5 bases. The CDR3 contains 13 residues. Germline V gene sequence: CDR1 SGHTA, CDR2 FQGNSA. The CDR3 reads CVSSLGVVETQYF. CDR3 in DNA: TGTGTCAGCAGCTTAGGGGTTGTAGAGACCCAGTACTTC.

CDR3 sequence: CATAKTETGNTEAFF. CDR3 bases: TGCGCCACCGCAAAGACCGAGACAGGGAACACTGAAGCTTTCTTT. The rearrangement joins TRBV5-1 to TRBJ1-1; TRBD1 is a possible D gene (6 bases). The CDR3 is 15 amino acids. Germline CDR1 is SGHRS and CDR2 is YFSETQ. Deletions cut 9 bases from V and 1 base from J, with 19 bases between.

The chain is built from TRBV5-1 and TRBJ2-2; a weak D match, TRBD2 (5 bases). The V gene lost 0 bases and the J gene lost 4 bases, with 10 bases spanning the gap. The CDR3 is made up of 15 amino acids. Per germline, CDR1 SGHRS and CDR2 YFSETQ. The CDR3 nucleotides read TGCGCCAGCAGCTTGGGGGATACTAGCACCGGGGAGCTGTTTTTT. Amino acids: CASSLGDTSTGELFF.

This clonotype showed up just a few times. The chain employs TRBV20-1 and TRBJ1-5, with unresolved D. In germline, CDR1 is DFQATT, CDR2 SNEGSKA (reference sequence). Trimming removed 5 bases at V and 2 bases at J, with 10 bases between. The CDR3 length is 13 residues. CDR3 in amino acids: CSAQYQGNQPQHF. CDR3 nucleotides: TGCAGTGCTCAATACCAGGGCAATCAGCCCCAGCATTTT.

This rearrangement joins TRBV4-1 to TRBJ2-7; no reliable D call. Germline CDR1 and CDR2: MGHRA and YSYEKL. This CDR3 contains 13 residues. V shed 0 bases and J shed 6 bases, with 9 bases lying between them. The CDR3: CASSQEDNCEQYF. CDR3 sequence (DNA): TGCGCCAGCAGCCAAGAAGACAACTGCGAGCAGTACTTC.

This clonotype was picked up a small number of times. This chain links TRBV6-1 with TRBJ1-2; the D gene is possibly TRBD1 (5 bases). Germline V gives CDR1 MNHNS, CDR2 SASEGT. V was cut by 7 bases and J by 2 bases, with 11 bases left in between. The CDR3 spans 13 residues. CDR3 nucleotides: TGTGCCAGCACTCCGACAGCGAACTATGGCTACACCTTC. It encodes CASTPTANYGYTF.

Only a few counts were recorded for this clonotype. The J gene is TRBJ1-4, the V gene TRBV5-1, with D possibly matching TRBD1 (6 bases). V gave up 4 bases and J gave up 4 bases, with 14 bases separating them. This CDR3 is built from 15 residues. Germline assignment: CDR1 SGHRS and CDR2 YFSETQ. CDR3 loop: CASSGEGGFNEKLFF. For the CDR3, the DNA is TGCGCCAGCAGCGGAGAGGGGGGCTTTAATGAAAAACTGTTTTTT.

The genes are TRBV7-8 and TRBJ1-5; TRBD1 is a possible D gene (6 bases). V shed 1 base and J shed 7 bases, with 14 bases lying between them. The CDR3 has 15 amino acids. In germline, CDR1 is SGHVS, CDR2 FQNEAQ. The CDR3 reads CASSLDVGGAQPQHF. The CDR3 DNA sequence: TGTGCCAGCAGCTTAGACGTTGGGGGCGCACAGCCCCAGCATTTT.

The table lists this clonotype with many counts. The chain has TRBV20-1 and TRBJ2-7; D ambiguous. The CDR3 is 12 amino acids. Germline loops: CDR1 DFQATT, CDR2 SNEGSKA (reference sequence). V dropped 0 bases and J dropped 3 bases, with 6 bases sitting between them. The CDR3 here is CSARDKNYEQYF. In DNA, the CDR3 is TGCAGTGCTAGAGACAAAAACTACGAGCAGTACTTC.

In this sample, this clonotype turned up a few times. This chain links TRBV7-2 with TRBJ2-3; TRBD2 matches 9 bases. Germline assignment: CDR1 SGHTA and CDR2 FQGNSA. V shed 3 bases and J 1 base; nucleotides not matched to a gene: 5. This CDR3 region has 16 residues. CDR3 nucleotide sequence: TGTGCCAGCAGCTTTAGTTTAGCGGGAGGCACAGATACGCAGTATTTT. This encodes CASSFSLAGGTDTQYF.

The chain employs TRBV6-6 and TRBJ2-1, with 8 bases lining up with TRBD1. The germline gives CDR1 MNHNY, CDR2 SVGAGI (reference sequence). Losses at the gene ends were 5 bases for V and 2 bases for J; bases not matched to a gene: 5. CDR3 length equals 15 residues. In DNA, the CDR3 is TGTGCCAGCAGTACTGGACAGGGCACCTACAATGAGCAGTTCTTC. It is translated as CASSTGQGTYNEQFF.

The gene calls are TRBV20-1 and TRBJ2-1; D may be TRBD1 (5 bases). The J call may not be correct, given that the DNA end is closer to TRBJ2-7. The CDR3 loop spans 13 amino acids. Germline V CDR1 and CDR2: DFQATT, SNEGSKA (reference sequence). The DNA of the CDR3 is TGCAGTGCTTATGACAGCTCCCTCTACGAGCAGTACTTC. Amino acid sequence: CSAYDSSLYEQYF.

This clonotype was found a few times. V usage is TRBV29-1 and J usage is TRBJ2-7; 8 bases fit TRBD1. V trimming: 7 bases; J trimming: 0 bases; junction bases outside the gene matches: 5. The CDR3 sequence is 13 residues long. Germline V CDR1 and CDR2: SQVTM, ANQGSEA. The CDR3 loop reads CSAWDRNSYEQYF. In DNA, the CDR3 is TGCAGCGCCTGGGACAGGAACTCCTACGAGCAGTACTTC.

The rearrangement joins TRBV6-5 to TRBJ1-2, with D possibly TRBD1 on 6 matching bases. The V end was cut by 0 bases, the J end by 5 bases, with 19 bases between. Germline V CDR1 and CDR2: MNHEY, SVGAGI. The CDR3 covers 17 residues. The CDR3 coding sequence is TGTGCCAGCAGTTACTCCGCTCCGGACAGCTCTTATTATGGCTACACCTTC. The encoded protein is CASSYSAPDSSYYGYTF.

This clonotype was found many times. The V call is TRBV28, the J call TRBJ2-1; TRBD2 might be the D (5 bases). The germline V gene has CDR1 MDHEN and CDR2 SYDVKM. The CDR3 has 16 residues. Deletions cut 4 bases from V and 0 bases from J, with 13 bases between. Here the CDR3 reads CASSSWVSDSYNEQFF. The DNA of the CDR3 is TGTGCCAGCAGTTCATGGGTTAGCGACTCCTACAATGAGCAGTTCTTC.

J is TRBJ1-5 and V is TRBV7-9; 7 nucleotides line up with TRBD1. J was trimmed by 5 bases and V by 1 base; bases with no gene match: 8. Germline CDR1 and CDR2: SEHNR and FQNEAQ (reference sequence). This CDR3 spans 16 amino acids. CDR3 DNA: TGTGCCAGCAGCTTAGTTCGTGGACAGGAGGATCAGCCCCAGCATTTT. This translates into CASSLVRGQEDQPQHF.

This clonotype has ten or more counts. The chain employs TRBV28 and TRBJ2-3; the D call may be TRBD1 or TRBD2 (5 bases each). This CDR3 is 17 amino acids long. The V gene lost 1 base and the J gene lost 3 bases, with 17 bases spanning the gap. Germline values: CDR1 MDHEN, CDR2 SYDVKM. DNA of the CDR3: TGTGCCAGCAGTTTATTTGTTCGGGGACGGATGACAGATACGCAGTATTTT. Protein product: CASSLFVRGRMTDTQYF.

A few counts support this clonotype. The chain combines TRBV20-1 with TRBJ1-5, with 8 bases matching TRBD1. This CDR3 has 15 residues. CDR1 DFQATT and CDR2 SNEGSKA come from the germline V gene (reference sequence). V shed 3 bases, J shed 3 bases, and the junction held 7 bases outside the gene matches. The CDR3 is CSARAVQGDNQPQHF. CDR3 DNA: TGCAGTGCTAGGGCGGTACAGGGGGACAATCAGCCCCAGCATTTT.

This clonotype came up a few times. The V and J genes are TRBV20-1 and TRBJ2-7; TRBD2 matches 9 bases. With 4 bases clipped from V and 1 base from J, the junction kept 11 bases outside the gene matches. Germline V gene lookup returns CDR1 DFQATT and CDR2 SNEGSKA (reference sequence). The CDR3 totals 16 residues. As DNA, the CDR3 is TGCAGTGCTATGGGACTAGCCTCCTCAATTTCCTACGAGCAGTACTTC. This translates into CSAMGLASSISYEQYF.